This entry lists 19 T cell receptor beta chains sequenced from one sample in a study of T cell responses to AZD1222 COVID-19 vaccine. Here immunoSEQ multiplex PCR was the method, and the copy in TCRdb shows in-frame clones only, minus some. The sample records about 130,000 clones, about 92% being singletons. The sequencing used peripheral blood, collected on day 0 of MenACWY control vaccination. Receptors were obtained from an adult in good health.

This clone was detected only a few times. This chain connects TRBV7-2 to TRBJ1-5; D gene unclear. V lost 5 bases and J 2 bases, leaving 7 bases between the germline ends. CDR1 SGHTA and CDR2 FQGNSA come from the germline V gene. This CDR3 has 13 residues. This CDR3 is CASSTNGNQPQHF. The CDR3 DNA follows: TGTGCCAGCAGCACCAATGGCAATCAGCCCCAGCATTTT.

The V call is TRBV4-1, the J call TRBJ1-2; 9 bases match TRBD1. Germline lookup yields CDR1 MGHRA and CDR2 YSYEKL. The length of the CDR3 is 17 residues. V lost 8 bases and J lost 4; bases outside the gene matches: 17. For the CDR3, the DNA is TGCGCCAGCGCCGGTGGTACAGGGGGCTTTGATGGCTATGGCTACACCTTC. The encoded protein is CASAGGTGGFDGYGYTF.

The V and J genes are TRBV12-3 or TRBV12-4 and TRBJ2-5; TRBD2 aligns across 7 bases. The CDR3 covers 13 residues. V was clipped by 3 bases and J by 4 bases; unmatched bases: 2. Written as DNA, the CDR3 is TGTGCCAGCAGTTTTGGCGGGGGAGAGACCCAGTACTTC. Translation gives CASSFGGGETQYF.

This rearrangement joins TRBV19 to TRBJ1-6; 10 nucleotides match TRBD1. Per the germline V gene, CDR1 is LNHDA and CDR2 is SQIVND (reference sequence). The CDR3 totals 16 residues. The junction had 8 bases not matched to a gene; V was cut back by 5 bases and J by 7 bases. The CDR3 spells CASSAYGTGDNSPLHF. The CDR3 coding sequence is TGTGCCAGTAGTGCGTACGGGACAGGGGACAATTCACCCCTCCACTTT.

V is TRBV12-3 or TRBV12-4 and J is TRBJ2-7; no clear D gene. V was pared by 2 bases and J by 6 bases, with 11 bases between. There are 13 residues in the CDR3. The CDR3 spells CASSLLGPSEQYV. CDR3 DNA sequence: TGTGCCAGCAGTTTACTTGGCCCGAGCGAGCAGTACGTC.

This chain uses TRBV6-6 with TRBJ2-1; 10 bases align to TRBD2. The V segment lost 4 bases and the J segment 6 bases; nucleotides outside the gene matches: 3. The CDR3 extends over 14 amino acids. CDR1 and CDR2 from the germline V gene are MNHNY and SVGAGI (reference sequence). CDR3 bases: TGTGCCAGCAGTTTCATAGCGGGAGGCAATGAGCAGTTCTTC. The encoded protein is CASSFIAGGNEQFF.

The V gene is TRBV6-2 or TRBV6-3, the J gene TRBJ1-1; D gene unclear. The V end was cut by 2 bases, the J end by 1 base, with 17 bases between. Germline-derived CDR1 and CDR2 are MNHEY and SVGEGT. This CDR3 has 17 residues. In DNA, the CDR3 is TGTGCCAGCAGTTACACCGCCTCCCGGTCAGGGAACACTGAAGCTTTCTTT. It specifies CASSYTASRSGNTEAFF.

The rearrangement links TRBV14 to TRBJ1-2; D uncertain. Germline V lookup: CDR1 SGHDN, CDR2 FVKESK. The CDR3 runs 12 residues. Trimming removed 2 bases at V and 3 bases at J, with 4 bases between. The CDR3 DNA sequence: TGTGCCAGCAGCCAATTTGACTATGGCTACACCTTC. It translates to CASSQFDYGYTF.

The chain employs TRBV5-6 and TRBJ2-3; D possibly corresponds to TRBD1 (6 bases). From germline, CDR1 is SGHDT and CDR2 YYEEEE. The CDR3 extends over 15 amino acids. The ends were cut back, 5 bases at V and 0 bases at J, with 13 bases in the middle. The CDR3 DNA follows: TGTGCCAGCAGTCTCGACAGGTTTAGCACAGATACGCAGTATTTT. Its protein product is CASSLDRFSTDTQYF.

The gene calls are TRBV10-3 and TRBJ2-1; 13 bases fit TRBD2. The germline V gene encodes CDR1 ENHRY and CDR2 SYGVKD. V dropped 3 bases and J dropped 11; count of bases not matched to a gene: 7. The CDR3 runs to 15 residues. CDR3: CAISDPGLAGAQQFF. DNA for the CDR3: TGTGCCATCAGTGACCCAGGACTAGCGGGGGCCCAGCAGTTCTTC.

The V and J genes are TRBV7-9 and TRBJ2-3; D is possibly TRBD1 (6 bases). Germline values: CDR1 SEHNR, CDR2 FQNEAQ (reference sequence). The V and J ends lost 6 bases and 1 base respectively, with 8 bases between them. The CDR3 runs to 13 residues. The CDR3 loop reads CASSWTGTDTQYF. CDR3 nucleotides: TGTGCCAGCAGTTGGACAGGCACAGATACGCAGTATTTT.

The V gene is TRBV10-1, the J gene TRBJ2-1, with TRBD1 matching 7 bases. V trimming: 8 bases; J trimming: 13 bases; junction bases outside the gene matches: 5. Per germline, CDR1 WNHNN and CDR2 SYGVQD (reference sequence). This CDR3 spans 10 amino acids. This CDR3 reads CASPDRHQFF. Here the CDR3 DNA reads TGCGCCAGCCCGGACAGGCACCAGTTCTTC.

This sequence joins TRBV10-1 and TRBJ1-1; TRBD1 might be the D (5 bases). The CDR3 has 16 amino acids. Between the trimmed V and J ends, which lost 5 bases and 3 bases, there was a span of 19 bases. Germline loops: CDR1 WNHNN, CDR2 SYGVQD (reference sequence). CDR3 coding DNA: TGCGCCAGCAGTAGCCGGACAAGGCGGGGGGACACTGAAGCTTTCTTT. This sequence encodes CASSSRTRRGDTEAFF.

The CDR3 loop is CAWTKTGAGTEAFF. As DNA, the CDR3 is TGTGCCTGGACGAAAACGGGGGCTGGCACTGAAGCTTTCTTT. This rearrangement joins TRBV30 to TRBJ1-1; a possible D gene is TRBD1 (6 bases). This CDR3 spans 14 amino acids. Trimming removed 4 bases from V and 4 bases from J, with 16 bases in between. From germline, CDR1 is GTSNPN and CDR2 SVGIG (reference sequence).

The V and J genes are TRBV28 and TRBJ2-7, with D unclear. The V gene's germline CDR1 is MDHEN and CDR2 SYDVKM. V was clipped by 9 bases and J by 4 bases, with 4 bases between them. The CDR3 is 9 residues long. The CDR3 reads CASTYEQYF. CDR3 DNA sequence: TGTGCCAGTACGTACGAGCAGTACTTC.

This chain connects TRBV18 to TRBJ2-7; TRBD1 or TRBD2 may be the D gene (5 bases each). The CDR3 is made up of 14 amino acids. Germline V gene data show CDR1 as KGHSH and CDR2 as LQKENI. V was clipped by 4 bases and J by 1 base, with 11 bases between them. The CDR3, as DNA: TGTGCCAGCTCACTTGGGACGGAATCCTACGAGCAGTACTTC. It is translated as CASSLGTESYEQYF.

This chain connects TRBV18 to TRBJ1-5; D unresolved. Germline values: CDR1 KGHSH, CDR2 LQKENI. This CDR3 region has 14 residues. V shed 1 base and J shed 9 bases, with 13 bases lying between them. CDR3 residues: CASSPQGGSGPQHF. Written as DNA, the CDR3 is TGTGCCAGCTCACCACAGGGAGGCTCGGGGCCCCAGCATTTT.

The chain has TRBV20-1 and TRBJ1-4; D is ambiguous. The germline V gene encodes CDR1 DFQATT and CDR2 SNEGSKA (reference sequence). Trimming stripped 3 bases from V and 10 bases from J, with 15 bases between. The CDR3 spans 13 residues. The CDR3 spells CSASPGRVGKLFF. The CDR3 region has the DNA TGCAGTGCTAGTCCGGGGAGAGTAGGAAAACTGTTTTTT.

The gene calls are TRBV7-9 and TRBJ2-7; D might be TRBD1 (6 bases). Per the germline V gene, CDR1 is SEHNR and CDR2 is FQNEAQ (reference sequence). The length of the CDR3 is 15 residues. Trimming took off 5 bases at V and 4 bases at J, with 18 bases between the two ends. The DNA for the CDR3 is TGTGCCAGCAGCCCCTCCCAGGGGCGTACATACGAGCAGTACTTC. It translates to CASSPSQGRTYEQYF.